The rows below give T cell receptor beta chains drawn from one sample of a study of PD-1 blockade in classical Hodgkin lymphoma. This table comes from immunoSEQ multiplex PCR, and its TCRdb copy is limited to in-frame clones, with some not included. The sample records 29,000 or so clones, roughly nine tenths being singletons. Sequenced material: CD4+ T cells from blood. These receptors came from a human donor with classical Hodgkin lymphoma. The CDR3 runs from the conserved cysteine through the conserved F or W. The D gene is left open where the match is weak. A row's size may be missing; if present it is once, few, many or a size class.

>-|-|TRBJ1-3|TRBV28
TGTGCCAGCAGTCTCCCGGGACGTTTAGGAAACACCATATATTTT
CASSLPGRLGNTIYF
>-|-|TRBJ2-5|TRBV18
TGTGCCAGCTCATACCGGGGAGGCATGGAGACCCAGTACTTC
CASSYRGGMETQYF
>-|-|TRBJ2-3|TRBV5-1
TGCGCCAGCAGCTTGATGGGAAACACAGGAGATACGCAGTATTTT
CASSLMGNTGDTQYF
>-|TRBD2|TRBJ2-1|TRBV25-1
TGTGCCAGCAGTGAATATGGAGCTAGCGGGACGTACAATGAGCAGTTCTTC
CASSEYGASGTYNEQFF
>-|-|TRBJ2-7|TRBV18
TGTGCCAGCTCAACGGGAGCCAACTACGAGCAGTACTTC
CASSTGANYEQYF
>-|TRBD2|TRBJ2-3|TRBV28
TGTGCCAGCAGTTTCTCCGGGAGGGCCCAAGATACGCAGTATTTT
CASSFSGRAQDTQYF
>-|-|TRBJ2-2|TRBV30
TGTGCCTGGGCGAAGAGGCAGGTGAACACCGGGGAGCTGTTTTTT
CAWAKRQVNTGELFF
>-|TRBD2|TRBJ2-7|TRBV11-2
TGTGCCAGCAGCACCGGACTAGATTCGTTCTACGAGCAGTACTTC
CASSTGLDSFYEQYF
>-|-|TRBJ1-6|TRBV5-8
TGTGCCAGCAGCTTGAAGAATTCACCCCTCCACTTT
CASSLKNSPLHF
>-|-|TRBJ1-3|TRBV27
TGTGCCAGCAGTTCGTTCGGGGCCCCCAAGAGAGGAAACACCATATATTTT
CASSSFGAPKRGNTIYF
>once|TRBD2|TRBJ2-7|TRBV30
TGTGCCTGGAGTGTACCTAGGACTAGCGGGAGCTACGAGCAGTACTTC
CAWSVPRTSGSYEQYF
>once|TRBD2|TRBJ2-7|TRBV28
TGTGCCAGCAGAACCCGGGAGGCGGGCGAGCAGTACTTC
CASRTREAGEQYF
>-|-|TRBJ2-1|TRBV5-6
TGTGCCAGCAGCCCTACAGGAGGGGGGCAGTTCTTC
CASSPTGGGQFF
>-|TRBD1|TRBJ2-7|TRBV5-1
TGCGCCAGCAGCACCGGGACAGGGGGGTTCTCCTACGAGCAGTACTTC
CASSTGTGGFSYEQYF
>-|-|TRBJ2-2|TRBV10-1
TGCGCCAGCAGTGAGGTCAGGGAGAACACCGGGGAGCTGTTTTTT
CASSEVRENTGELFF
>-|TRBD2|TRBJ2-2|TRBV7-7
TGTGCCAGCAGCCCCGGGGTAGCGGGAGTTAGCACCGGGGAGCTGTTTTTT
CASSPGVAGVSTGELFF
>-|-|TRBJ1-4|TRBV18
TGTGCCAGCTCACCATCAATCAGGGGTAATGAAAAACTGTTTTTT
CASSPSIRGNEKLFF
>-|-|TRBJ1-2|TRBV21-1
TGTGCCAGCAGCAAAGGATCGGGAATCAAAAACGGCTATGGCTACACCTTC
CASSKGSGIKNGYGYTF
>-|TRBD2|TRBJ2-3|TRBV19
TGTGCCAGTAGTATTGGACTAGCTCGGGTTTCGGATACGCAGTATTTT
CASSIGLARVSDTQYF
>-|-|TRBJ2-1|TRBV29-1
TGCAGCGTCGGAGGGGACCCCTCCTACAATGAGCAGTTCTTC
CSVGGDPSYNEQFF
>-|-|TRBJ2-7|TRBV28
TGTGCCAGCACCAGGGAGGCTTTACCCTACGAGCAGTACTTC
CASTREALPYEQYF
>-|-|TRBJ1-1|TRBV5-1
TGCGCCAGCAGCCTCCGGGACACTGAAGCTTTCTTT
CASSLRDTEAFF
>once|-|TRBJ2-6|TRBV9
TGTGCCAGCAGCGTAGTAGGGCAGGTGGGCTCTGGGGCCAACGTCCTGACTTTC
CASSVVGQVGSGANVLTF
>few|-|TRBJ2-7|TRBV10-1
TGCGCCAGCAGTGATGCAGGGCCGGGCTACGAGCAGTACTTC
CASSDAGPGYEQYF
>-|TRBD2|TRBJ2-3|TRBV5-1
TGCGCCAGCAGCTTAGGGCGGGAGGGGTCAGATACGCAGTATTTT
CASSLGREGSDTQYF
>-|TRBD2|TRBJ2-5|TRBV7-2
TGTGCCAGCAGCCCTAGACTAGCGGGGACGGGGGAGACCCAGTACTTC
CASSPRLAGTGETQYF
>-|-|TRBJ2-1|TRBV28
TGTGCCAGCAGTCAAGAACCGGAGCAGTTCTTC
CASSQEPEQFF
>-|-|TRBJ1-3|TRBV28
TGTGCCACCGTACAGGGAGACGCCTCTGGAAACACCATATATTTT
CATVQGDASGNTIYF
>-|TRBD2|TRBJ2-7|TRBV5-1
TGCGCCAGCAGCTTGGCGGGAGGAAGCTCCTACGAGCAGTACTTC
CASSLAGGSSYEQYF
>-|-|TRBJ2-2|TRBV5-4
TGTGCCAGCAGCTCCTACGTCAGGGGCGGGGAGCTGTTTTTT
CASSSYVRGGELFF
>-|-|TRBJ1-4|TRBV5-8
TGTGCCAGCAGCTTGGATATCTCTGAAAAACTGTTTTTT
CASSLDISEKLFF
>few|-|TRBJ2-7|TRBV2
TGTGCCAGCCGGGAAGGGGGAAGCTACGAGCAGTACTTC
CASREGGSYEQYF
>-|-|TRBJ2-7|TRBV5-4
TGTGCCAGCAGCGGGGTAGCGAGTCTGAGGCAGTACTTC
CASSGVASLRQYF
>-|TRBD2|TRBJ2-3|TRBV10-2
TGCGCCAGCAGTGACCAGGCTAGCGGATCCACAGATACGCAGTATTTT
CASSDQASGSTDTQYF